The TCR beta chain described here comes from a study of neurological immune-mediated disorders. Many counts were recorded for this clonotype. A 10-nucleotide random UMI tagged transcripts in template-switch 5'RACE cDNA synthesis. TCRdb recomputed calls from the 5' RACE reads with MiXCR, one row per CDR3 protein. The table lists more than 25,000 distinct CDR3 sequences, more than 4% of them singletons. After removal of 4 bases from V and 14 bases from J, the junction contained 10 bases not matched to a gene. This CDR3 has 14 residues. The germline V gene encodes CDR1 SGHVS and CDR2 FQNEAQ. Sequencing input: CD4+ T cells from blood. The chain uses TRBV7-8 and TRBJ1-6, with 8 bases that match TRBD1. The source is a woman aged 40 to 50 in good health. The chain's CDR3 is CASSSDGQGLALHF. CDR3 nucleotide sequence: TGTGCCAGCAGCTCAGACGGACAGGGATTGGCCCTCCACTTT. The full variable domain, in which reference TRBV7-8 and TRBJ1-6 provide the parts outside the CDR3, is GAGVSQSPRYKVAKRGQDVALRCDPISGHVSLFWYQQALGQGPEFLTYFQNEAQLDKSGLPSDRFFAERPEGSVSTLKIQRTQQEDSAVYLCASSSDGQGLALHFGNGTRLTVT.